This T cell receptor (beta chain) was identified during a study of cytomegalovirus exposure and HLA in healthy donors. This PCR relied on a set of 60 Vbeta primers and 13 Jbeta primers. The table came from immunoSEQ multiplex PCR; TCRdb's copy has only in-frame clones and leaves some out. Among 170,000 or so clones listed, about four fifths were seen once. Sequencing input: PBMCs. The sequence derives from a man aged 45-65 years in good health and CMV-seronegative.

The chain's CDR3 is CASRPDGDSNEQYF. The CDR3 nucleotides read TGTGCCAGCAGGCCGGACGGGGATTCGAACGAGCAGTACTTC. J is TRBJ2-7 and V is TRBV21-1; TRBD2 reflects the table's D call only, with no check against the DNA. TRBV21-1 is reported as a pseudogene. The CDR3 runs 14 residues.